The source of this TCR beta chain is a study of T cell responses to AZD1222 COVID-19 vaccine. Clones were sequenced by immunoSEQ multiplex PCR, and TCRdb holds only the in-frame ones, with some missing. The sample consists of around 270,000 clones, 94% of them appearing once. CDR1 is MNHEY and CDR2 is SVGAGI in the germline V gene. V gave up 2 bases and J gave up 6 bases, with 5 bases separating them. The CDR3 spans 11 residues. This sample comprised peripheral blood, obtained 28 days after the second AZD1222 dose. This clonotype was obtained from an adult who received the AZD1222 COVID-19 vaccine. This rearrangement joins TRBV6-5 to TRBJ2-7; the D is unclear. The CDR3 here is CASSYATEQYF. As DNA, the CDR3 is TGTGCCAGCAGTTACGCGACCGAGCAGTACTTC.